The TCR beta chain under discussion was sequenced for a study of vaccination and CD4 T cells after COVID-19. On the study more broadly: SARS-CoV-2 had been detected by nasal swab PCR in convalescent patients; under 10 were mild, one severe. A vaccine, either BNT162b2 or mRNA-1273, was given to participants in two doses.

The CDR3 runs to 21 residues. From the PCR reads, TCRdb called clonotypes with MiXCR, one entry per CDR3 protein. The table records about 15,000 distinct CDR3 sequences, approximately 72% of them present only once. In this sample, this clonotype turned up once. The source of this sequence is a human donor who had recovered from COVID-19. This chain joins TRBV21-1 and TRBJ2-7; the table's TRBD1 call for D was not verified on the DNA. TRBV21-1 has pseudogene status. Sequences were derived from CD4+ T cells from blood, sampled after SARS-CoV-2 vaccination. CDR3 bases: TGTGCCAGCAGCAAAGGCCCCCCCGCGGGACAGGGGGTCTGCCGCTCCTACGAGCAGTACTTC. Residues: CASSKGPPAGQGVCRSYEQYF.